This TCR beta chain was profiled in a study of T cells after yellow fever vaccination. Overall study results and limits: Compared with primary, the secondary response was weaker and peaked at day 5, not 15. Booster samples showed a return of most primary-vaccination clones (approximately 95% CD4, 88% CD8).

The CDR3 extends over 15 amino acids. Trimming took 6 bases from V and 7 from J, leaving 16 bases between them. Comments on this clonotype: Its antigen is still unknown.

TCRdb analysed the 5' RACE reads with MiXCR anew, one entry per CDR3 protein. Of more than 450,000 distinct CDR3 sequences in the sample, 20% to 25% were seen once. V is TRBV12-3 or TRBV12-4 and J is TRBJ1-6; a possible D gene is TRBD1 (5 bases). Here the sequenced sample was PBMCs, taken approximately 22 days after the first yellow fever vaccination. The clonotype was recovered from a man younger than 30 who received the YFV17D yellow fever vaccine. The CDR3: CASSPESGVNSPLHF. The CDR3 nucleotides read TGTGCCAGCAGCCCCGAGTCGGGGGTCAATTCACCCCTCCACTTT.